The clone carrying this TCR beta chain was recorded many times. The record originates from a study of T-cell reconstitution after alpha-beta-depleted transplantation in children. V lost 1 base to trimming and J lost 0 bases, with 9 bases between them. This CDR3 contains 15 residues. Per germline, CDR1 SGHVS and CDR2 FQNEAQ. Unique molecular identifiers were used in preparing the TCRbeta library. TCRdb independently ran MiXCR on the PCR reads; one entry per CDR3 protein. The table has 490,000 or so distinct CDR3 sequences, under 15% seen once. This TCR was recovered from a human donor who donated a stem cell graft to a child with combined immunodeficiency. This specimen was PBMCs from the stem cell graft donor, taken from the stem cell graft. The J gene is TRBJ1-1, the V gene TRBV7-8; D gene unclear. In DNA form, the CDR3 reads TGTGCCAGCAGCTTAGGTCCGGCCATGAACACTGAAGCTTTCTTT. This sequence encodes CASSLGPAMNTEAFF. Looking up the rest from reference TRBV7-8 and TRBJ1-1 gives the full variable domain: GAGVSQSPRYKVAKRGQDVALRCDPISGHVSLFWYQQALGQGPEFLTYFQNEAQLDKSGLPSDRFFAERPEGSVSTLKIQRTQQEDSAVYLCASSLGPAMNTEAFFGQGTRLTVV.